These 19 T cell receptor beta chains originate from one sample sequenced in a study of monozygotic twins with inflammatory bowel disease. TCRdb reprocessed the 5' RACE reads and reports one entry per CDR3 protein, with no DNA. The sample is made up of 400,000 to 500,000 distinct CDR3 sequences, and the top ten hold 2% to 2.5% of it. Specimen: blood. The receptor set was obtained from a human donor with ulcerative colitis or Crohn's disease, or a healthy co-twin of an affected twin (not recorded which).

The chain links TRBV12-3 or TRBV12-4 to TRBJ1-1. This CDR3 contains 16 residues. CDR3 residues: CASSPSRIQRDTEAFF.

V gene TRBV5-1 combines with J gene TRBJ2-2. There are 14 residues in the CDR3. CDR1 is SGHRS and CDR2 is YFSETQ in the germline V gene. The CDR3 sequence: CASSLAILAGELFF.

This chain links TRBV3-1 with TRBJ1-1; the TCRdb call, TRBD1, lacks DNA for checking. Germline CDR1 and CDR2: LGHDT and YNNKEL (reference sequence). The CDR3 sequence is 15 residues long. The CDR3: CASSQDLRGGTEAFF.

The chain's CDR3 is CASSYTGPPNEKLFF. V gene TRBV5-1 combines with J gene TRBJ1-4; lacking DNA, the TRBD1 call made by TCRdb goes unchecked. This CDR3 region has 15 residues. In germline, CDR1 is SGHRS, CDR2 YFSETQ.

The rearrangement links TRBV11-2 to TRBJ1-2; no DNA is available, so the TRBD1 call from TCRdb remains unchecked. The CDR3 runs to 15 residues. CDR1 is SGHAT and CDR2 is FQNNGV in the germline V gene. The CDR3 spells CASSVRGGAGYGYTF.

The chain links TRBV14 to TRBJ2-1. Germline assignment: CDR1 SGHDN and CDR2 FVKESK. The CDR3 spans 15 residues. CDR3 region: CASSQEGFPYNEQFF.

The rearrangement joins TRBV12-3 or TRBV12-4 to TRBJ1-4; TCRdb returns TRBD1, unconfirmable since there is no DNA. The CDR3 contains 13 residues. CDR3 region: CASSLSGTEKLFF.

The chain recombines TRBV2 with TRBJ2-7; the TCRdb D gene call, TRBD2, has no DNA to confirm it. Germline CDR1 SNHLY, CDR2 FYNNEI. This CDR3 has 17 residues. CDR3 sequence: CASSGRKRETGFYEQYF.

This chain joins TRBV18 and TRBJ2-5; TCRdb picks TRBD2, but there is no DNA to check that call. The CDR3 is made up of 16 amino acids. In germline, CDR1 is KGHSH, CDR2 LQKENI. The CDR3 loop is CASSPPSSGSSETQYF.

The chain recombines TRBV20-1 with TRBJ2-1; TCRdb's assignment of TRBD1 cannot be checked, as there is no DNA. The CDR3 runs to 14 residues. Per germline, CDR1 DFQATT and CDR2 SNEGSKA (reference sequence). This CDR3 is CSERQGGSYNEQFF.

This chain joins TRBV27 and TRBJ2-7. CDR3 length: 13 residues. Germline CDR1 is MNHEY and CDR2 is SMNVEV (reference sequence). CDR3 sequence: CASRLMYNYEQYF.

J is TRBJ1-5 and V is TRBV6-1; TCRdb calls TRBD1, which cannot be checked without DNA. The germline CDR1 and CDR2 sequences are MNHNS and SASEGT. The CDR3 extends over 14 amino acids. This CDR3 is CASSTGRDNQPQHF.

The genes are TRBV20-1 and TRBJ2-5; TCRdb indicates TRBD1, and absent DNA this call remains unverified. CDR1 and CDR2 (germline): DFQATT, SNEGSKA (reference sequence). This CDR3 has 14 residues. Here the CDR3 reads CSARVLGQGETQYF.

V and J are TRBV20-1 and TRBJ1-5; as DNA is missing, the TRBD1 call by TCRdb cannot be tested. The germline V gene encodes CDR1 DFQATT and CDR2 SNEGSKA (reference sequence). This CDR3 is built from 14 residues. The CDR3 is CSAGWTGNNQPQHF.

J is TRBJ2-3 and V is TRBV12-3 or TRBV12-4; TCRdb selects TRBD2, and the lack of DNA leaves this call unchecked. This CDR3 is 15 amino acids long. The CDR3 protein is CASRRLAGPTDTQYF.

The genes are TRBV27 and TRBJ1-4; TCRdb's D call, TRBD1, is unchecked because there is no DNA. This CDR3 has 15 residues. The germline CDR1 and CDR2 sequences are MNHEY and SMNVEV (reference sequence). CDR3 in amino acids: CASSATGFQKEKLFF.

The chain couples TRBV18 to TRBJ2-5; the D call from TCRdb, TRBD1, cannot be confirmed without DNA. Germline lookup yields CDR1 KGHSH and CDR2 LQKENI. The CDR3 contains 14 residues. This CDR3 reads CASSVRGIQETQYF.

The chain recombines TRBV6-1 with TRBJ2-3; the TRBD2 assignment by TCRdb is unverifiable without DNA. The germline CDR1 and CDR2 sequences are MNHNS and SASEGT. CDR3 length equals 15 residues. The CDR3 reads CASSGLAVGTDTQYF.

CDR3 in amino acids: CASFPGQGARDEQFF. The rearrangement uses TRBV6-1 and TRBJ2-1; TCRdb lists TRBD1, though no DNA is available to test this call. The CDR3 is made up of 15 amino acids. The germline gives CDR1 MNHNS, CDR2 SASEGT.